The next 8 T cell receptor beta chains were all read from a single sample in a study of cytomegalovirus exposure and HLA in healthy donors. The primer mix had 60 Vbeta and 13 Jbeta primers. Generated by immunoSEQ multiplex PCR, the TCRdb table keeps only in-frame clones and is missing some. The data contain around 210,000 clones, 79% of them singletons. Sequenced material: PBMCs. These receptors came from a man in his forties or fifties in good health and CMV-seronegative.

The V and J genes are TRBV21-1 and TRBJ1-2. TRBV21-1 is a known pseudogene. The CDR3 contains 16 residues. The CDR3 protein is CASREGNGGPTRGYTF. In DNA form, the CDR3 reads TGTGCCAGCAGGGAAGGGAACGGGGGACCGACGCGGGGCTACACCTTC.

V and J are TRBV15 and TRBJ2-7; D unclear. The germline V and J ends were trimmed by 0 bases and 3 bases, with 9 bases remaining between them. The CDR3 spans 14 residues. Germline CDR1 and CDR2: LNHNV and YYDKDF (reference sequence). CDR3 loop: CATSRDLTGYEQYF. In DNA form, the CDR3 reads TGTGCCACCAGCAGAGATCTTACCGGCTACGAGCAGTACTTC.

In DNA, the CDR3 is TGTGCCAGCAGCGCCGCAGGGATCCGAGCCGGGGAGCTGTTTTTT. It codes for CASSAAGIRAGELFF. The chain carries TRBV7-9 and TRBJ2-2, with D maybe TRBD1 (5 bases). Germline V gene data show CDR1 as SEHNR and CDR2 as FQNEAQ (reference sequence). The CDR3 is made up of 15 amino acids. The V end lost 5 bases, the J end lost 6 bases, and 16 bases lay between the germline ends. Full variable domain (rest looked up from reference TRBV7-9 and TRBJ2-2): DTGVSQNPRHKITKRGQNVTFRCDPISEHNRLYWYRQTLGQGPEFLTYFQNEAQLEKSRLLSDRFSAERPKGSFSTLEIQRTEQGDSAMYLCASSAAGIRAGELFFGEGSRLTVL.

V gene TRBV18 combines with J gene TRBJ2-7, with a tentative D call TRBD1 (6 bases). The CDR3 is made up of 14 amino acids. Germline CDR1 is KGHSH and CDR2 is LQKENI. Deletions cut 4 bases from V and 3 bases from J, with 13 bases between. In DNA form, the CDR3 reads TGTGCCAGCTCACTACAACAGGGAATCTACGAGCAGTACTTC. This translates into CASSLQQGIYEQYF.

V is TRBV30 and J is TRBJ2-1; TRBD2 agrees at 12 bases. CDR1 and CDR2 from the germline V gene are GTSNPN and SVGIG (reference sequence). The CDR3 extends over 17 amino acids. The junction had 7 bases not matched to a gene; V was cut back by 0 bases and J by 4 bases. The CDR3 spells CAWSVGSLAGGYNEQFF. CDR3 bases: TGTGCCTGGAGTGTAGGCTCCCTAGCGGGAGGGTACAATGAGCAGTTCTTC.

The rearrangement uses TRBV5-6 and TRBJ2-1, with 9 bases that match TRBD2. There are 15 residues in the CDR3. The germline gives CDR1 SGHDT, CDR2 YYEEEE. Germline trimming cut 4 bases from V and 4 bases from J; bases unmatched to any gene: 6. The CDR3 is CASSPRLAEYNEQFF. The DNA for the CDR3 is TGTGCCAGCAGCCCCCGACTAGCGGAGTACAATGAGCAGTTCTTC.

The J gene is TRBJ2-1, the V gene TRBV2; a weak D match, TRBD1 (8 bases). The V gene's germline CDR1 is SNHLY and CDR2 FYNNEI. The length of the CDR3 is 16 residues. Trimming left V 4 bases short and J 0 bases short, with 13 bases between. The CDR3 region has the DNA TGTGCCAGCAGTGGAGCGGGACAGGCCTCCTACAATGAGCAGTTCTTC. It is translated as CASSGAGQASYNEQFF.

The chain uses TRBV2 and TRBJ2-2; possible D gene TRBD2, 6 bases. CDR1 SNHLY and CDR2 FYNNEI come from the germline V gene. Trimming stripped 8 bases from V and 6 bases from J, with 16 bases between. This CDR3 contains 14 residues. CDR3 bases: TGTGCCAGCCGGGACTGGGGTTCGCCCGGGGAGCTGTTTTTT. It is translated as CASRDWGSPGELFF.